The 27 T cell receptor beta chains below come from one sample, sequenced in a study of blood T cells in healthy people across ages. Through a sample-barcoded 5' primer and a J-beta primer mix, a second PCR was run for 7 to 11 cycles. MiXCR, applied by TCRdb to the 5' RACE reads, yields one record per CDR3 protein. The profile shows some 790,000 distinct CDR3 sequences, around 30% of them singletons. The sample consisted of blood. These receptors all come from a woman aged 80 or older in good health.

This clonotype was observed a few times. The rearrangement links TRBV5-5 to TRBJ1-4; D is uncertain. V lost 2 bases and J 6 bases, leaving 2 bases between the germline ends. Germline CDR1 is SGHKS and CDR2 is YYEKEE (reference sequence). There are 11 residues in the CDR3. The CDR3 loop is CASSLHEKLFF. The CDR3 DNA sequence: TGTGCCAGCAGCTTACATGAAAAACTGTTTTTT.

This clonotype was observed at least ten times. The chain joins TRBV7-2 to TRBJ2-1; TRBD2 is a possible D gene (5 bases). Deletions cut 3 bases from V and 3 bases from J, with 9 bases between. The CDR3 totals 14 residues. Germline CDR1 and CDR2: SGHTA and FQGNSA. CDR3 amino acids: CASSFGLGYNEQFF. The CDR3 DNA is TGTGCCAGCAGCTTTGGACTGGGCTACAATGAGCAGTTCTTC.

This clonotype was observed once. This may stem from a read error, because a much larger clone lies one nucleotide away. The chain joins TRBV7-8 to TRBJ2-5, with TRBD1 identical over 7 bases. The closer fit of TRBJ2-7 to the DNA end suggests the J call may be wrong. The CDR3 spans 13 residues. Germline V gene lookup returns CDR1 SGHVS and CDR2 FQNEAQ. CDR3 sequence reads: CASSSDRLDEQYF. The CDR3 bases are TGTGCCAGCAGCTCGGACAGGCTGGACGAGCAGTACTTC.

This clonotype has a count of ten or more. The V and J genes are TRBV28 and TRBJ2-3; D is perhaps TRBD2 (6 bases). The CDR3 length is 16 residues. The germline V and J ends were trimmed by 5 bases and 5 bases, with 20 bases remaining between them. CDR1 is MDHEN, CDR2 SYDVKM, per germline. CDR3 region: CASSVTGTGVRDTQYF. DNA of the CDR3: TGTGCCAGCAGTGTCACCGGGACGGGGGTCCGAGATACGCAGTATTTT.

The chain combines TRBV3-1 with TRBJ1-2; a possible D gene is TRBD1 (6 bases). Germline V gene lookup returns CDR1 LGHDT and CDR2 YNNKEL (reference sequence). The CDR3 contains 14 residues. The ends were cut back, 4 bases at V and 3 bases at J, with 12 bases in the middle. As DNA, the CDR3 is TGTGCCAGCAGCCGTACAGGGATCGACTATGGCTACACCTTC. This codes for CASSRTGIDYGYTF.

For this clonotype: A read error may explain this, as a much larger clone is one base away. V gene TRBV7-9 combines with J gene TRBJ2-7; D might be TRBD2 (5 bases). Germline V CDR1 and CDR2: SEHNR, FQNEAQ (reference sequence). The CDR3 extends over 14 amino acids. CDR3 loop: CAGSLASIGYEQYF. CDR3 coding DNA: TGTGCCGGCAGCTTAGCGAGTATAGGATACGAGCAGTACTTC.

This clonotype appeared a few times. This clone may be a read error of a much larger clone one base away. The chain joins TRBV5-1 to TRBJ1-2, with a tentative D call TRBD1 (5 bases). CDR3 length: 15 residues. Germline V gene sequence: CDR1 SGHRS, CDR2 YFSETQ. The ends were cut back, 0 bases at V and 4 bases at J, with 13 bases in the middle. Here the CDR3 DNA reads TGCGCCAGCAGCTTGGAAATAAGGGGTTGCTATGGCTACACCTTC. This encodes CASSLEIRGCYGYTF.

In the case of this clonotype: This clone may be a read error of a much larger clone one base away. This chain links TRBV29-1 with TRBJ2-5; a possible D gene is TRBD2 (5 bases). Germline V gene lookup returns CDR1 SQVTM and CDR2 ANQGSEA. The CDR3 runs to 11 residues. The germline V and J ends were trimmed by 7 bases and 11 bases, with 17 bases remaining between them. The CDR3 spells CSADRGGEQYF. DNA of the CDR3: TGCAGCGCCGATAGAGGAGGTGAGCAGTACTTC.

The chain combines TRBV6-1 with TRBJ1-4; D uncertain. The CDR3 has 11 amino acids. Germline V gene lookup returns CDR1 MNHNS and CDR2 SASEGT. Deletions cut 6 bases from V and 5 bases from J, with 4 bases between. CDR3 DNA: TGTGCCAGCAGGATAAATGAAAAACTGTTTTTT. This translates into CASRINEKLFF.

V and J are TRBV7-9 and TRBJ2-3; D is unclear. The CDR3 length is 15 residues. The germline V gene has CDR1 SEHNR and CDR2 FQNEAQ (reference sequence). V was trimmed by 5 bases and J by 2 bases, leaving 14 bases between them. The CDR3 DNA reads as TGTGCCAGCAGCCAAGATCCGGGCTTCACAGATACGCAGTATTTT. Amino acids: CASSQDPGFTDTQYF.

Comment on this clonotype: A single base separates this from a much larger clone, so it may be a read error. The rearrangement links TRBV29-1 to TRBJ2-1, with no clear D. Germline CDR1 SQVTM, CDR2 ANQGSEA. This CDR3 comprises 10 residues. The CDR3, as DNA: TGCAACGTTGCGGACAATGAGCAGTTCTTC. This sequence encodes CNVADNEQFF.

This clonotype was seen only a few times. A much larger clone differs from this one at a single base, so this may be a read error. The CDR3 here is CASSEQSSYNEQYF. For the CDR3, the DNA is TGTGCCAGCAGTGAGCAGAGCTCCTACAATGAGCAGTACTTC. The V call is TRBV2, the J call TRBJ2-1; D is undetermined. The J call is in doubt because the DNA end fits TRBJ2-7 better. The CDR3 sequence is 14 residues long. Germline assignment: CDR1 SNHLY and CDR2 FYNNEI.

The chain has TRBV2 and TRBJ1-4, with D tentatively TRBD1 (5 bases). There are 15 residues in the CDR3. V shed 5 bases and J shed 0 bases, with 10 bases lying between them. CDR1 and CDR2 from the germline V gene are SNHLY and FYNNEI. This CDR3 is CASSLDSATNEKLFF. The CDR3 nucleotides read TGTGCCAGCAGTCTTGACAGCGCAACTAATGAAAAACTGTTTTTT.

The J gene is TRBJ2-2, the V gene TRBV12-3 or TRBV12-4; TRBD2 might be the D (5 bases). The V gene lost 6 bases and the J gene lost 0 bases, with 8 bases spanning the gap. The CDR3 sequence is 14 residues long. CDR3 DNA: TGTGCCAGCAGACAACTAGCGAACACCGGGGAGCTGTTTTTT. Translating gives CASRQLANTGELFF.

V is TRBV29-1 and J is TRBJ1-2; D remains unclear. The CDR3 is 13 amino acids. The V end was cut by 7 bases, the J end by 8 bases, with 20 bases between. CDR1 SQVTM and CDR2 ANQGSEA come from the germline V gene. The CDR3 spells CSAILDNRAGYTF. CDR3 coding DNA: TGCAGCGCTATATTAGACAATAGGGCCGGCTACACCTTC.

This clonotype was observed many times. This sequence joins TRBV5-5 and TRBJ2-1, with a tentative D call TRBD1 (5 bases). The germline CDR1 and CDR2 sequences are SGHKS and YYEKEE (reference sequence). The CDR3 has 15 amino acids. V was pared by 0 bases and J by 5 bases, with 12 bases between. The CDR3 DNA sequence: TGTGCCAGCAGCTTGGTAGGGGTAGTCGACAATGAGCAGTTCTTC. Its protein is CASSLVGVVDNEQFF.

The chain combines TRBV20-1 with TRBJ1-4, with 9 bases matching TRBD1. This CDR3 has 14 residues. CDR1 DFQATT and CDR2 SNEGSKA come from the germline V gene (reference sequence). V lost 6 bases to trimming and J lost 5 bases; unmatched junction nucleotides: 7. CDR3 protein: CSAKTGGVNEKLFF. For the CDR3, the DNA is TGCAGTGCAAAGACAGGGGGAGTGAATGAAAAACTGTTTTTT.

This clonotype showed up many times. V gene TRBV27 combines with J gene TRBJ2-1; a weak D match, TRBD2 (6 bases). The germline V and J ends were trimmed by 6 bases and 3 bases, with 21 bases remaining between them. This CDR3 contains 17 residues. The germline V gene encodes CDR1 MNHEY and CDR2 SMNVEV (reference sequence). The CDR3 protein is CASSLRDGGTHYNEQFF. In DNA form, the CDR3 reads TGTGCCAGCAGCCTTCGCGACGGGGGAACCCACTACAATGAGCAGTTCTTC.

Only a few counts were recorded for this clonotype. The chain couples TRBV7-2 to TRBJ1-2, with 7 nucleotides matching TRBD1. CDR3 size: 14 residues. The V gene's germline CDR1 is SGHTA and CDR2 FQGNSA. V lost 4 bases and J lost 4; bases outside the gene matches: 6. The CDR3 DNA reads TGTGCCAGCAGCTCCCAGGGGGACACCTATGGCTACACCTTC. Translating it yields CASSSQGDTYGYTF.

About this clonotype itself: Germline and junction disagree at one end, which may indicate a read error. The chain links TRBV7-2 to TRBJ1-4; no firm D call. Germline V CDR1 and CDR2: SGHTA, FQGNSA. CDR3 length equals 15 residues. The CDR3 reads CASSLIAASNEKRFF. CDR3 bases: TGTGCCAGCAGCTTAATCGCAGCGAGTAATGAAAAACGGTTTTTT.

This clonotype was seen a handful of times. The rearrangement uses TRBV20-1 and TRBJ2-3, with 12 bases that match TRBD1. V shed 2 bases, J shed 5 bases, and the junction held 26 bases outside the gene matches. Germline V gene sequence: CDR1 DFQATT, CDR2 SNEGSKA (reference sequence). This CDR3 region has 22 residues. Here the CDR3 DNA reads TGCAGTGCTAGACAACAACCGGGACAGGGGGCGCGGCGGCTTGGGGGGGGAGATACGCAGTATTTT. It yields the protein CSARQQPGQGARRLGGGDTQYF.

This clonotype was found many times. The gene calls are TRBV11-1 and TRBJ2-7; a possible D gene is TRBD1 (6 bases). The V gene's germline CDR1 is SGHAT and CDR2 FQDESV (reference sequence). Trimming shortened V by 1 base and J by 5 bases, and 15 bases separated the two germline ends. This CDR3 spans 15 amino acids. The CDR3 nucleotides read TGTGCCAGCAGCTTAGTGCAGGGGAAGAACAACGAGCAGTACTTC. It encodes CASSLVQGKNNEQYF.

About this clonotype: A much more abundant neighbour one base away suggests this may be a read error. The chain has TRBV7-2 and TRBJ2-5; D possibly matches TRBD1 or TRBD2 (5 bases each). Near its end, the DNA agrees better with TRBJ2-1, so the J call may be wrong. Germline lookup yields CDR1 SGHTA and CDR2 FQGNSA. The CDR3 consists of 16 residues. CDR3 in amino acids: CASSLGWGTAQETQFF. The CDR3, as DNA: TGTGCCAGCAGCTTAGGATGGGGGACGGCACAAGAGACCCAGTTCTTC.

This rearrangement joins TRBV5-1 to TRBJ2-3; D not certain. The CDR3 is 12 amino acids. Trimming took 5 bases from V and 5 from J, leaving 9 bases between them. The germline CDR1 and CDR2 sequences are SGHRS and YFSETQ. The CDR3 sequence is CASRWLGDTQYF. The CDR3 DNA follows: TGCGCCAGCAGATGGTTGGGAGATACGCAGTATTTT.

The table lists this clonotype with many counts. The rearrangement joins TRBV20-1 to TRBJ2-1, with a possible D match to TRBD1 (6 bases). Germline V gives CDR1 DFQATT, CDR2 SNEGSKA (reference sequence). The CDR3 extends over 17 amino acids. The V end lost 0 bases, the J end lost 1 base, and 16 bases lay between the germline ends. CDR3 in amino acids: CSARDSSGRGSYNEQFF. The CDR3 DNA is TGCAGTGCTAGAGATAGTTCGGGCAGGGGTTCCTACAATGAGCAGTTCTTC.

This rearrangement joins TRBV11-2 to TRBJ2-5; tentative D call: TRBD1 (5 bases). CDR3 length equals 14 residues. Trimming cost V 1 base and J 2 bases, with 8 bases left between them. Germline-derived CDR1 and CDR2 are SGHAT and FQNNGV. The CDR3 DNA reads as TGTGCCAGCAGCTTAGTTGACAGACAAGAGACCCAGTACTTC. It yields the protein CASSLVDRQETQYF.

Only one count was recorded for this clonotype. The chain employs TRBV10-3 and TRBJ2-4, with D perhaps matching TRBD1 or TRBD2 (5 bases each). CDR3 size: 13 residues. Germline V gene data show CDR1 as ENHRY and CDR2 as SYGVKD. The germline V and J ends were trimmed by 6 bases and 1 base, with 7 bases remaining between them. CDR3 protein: CAIRGEAKNIQYF. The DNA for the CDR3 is TGTGCCATCAGAGGGGAGGCCAAAAACATTCAGTACTTC.